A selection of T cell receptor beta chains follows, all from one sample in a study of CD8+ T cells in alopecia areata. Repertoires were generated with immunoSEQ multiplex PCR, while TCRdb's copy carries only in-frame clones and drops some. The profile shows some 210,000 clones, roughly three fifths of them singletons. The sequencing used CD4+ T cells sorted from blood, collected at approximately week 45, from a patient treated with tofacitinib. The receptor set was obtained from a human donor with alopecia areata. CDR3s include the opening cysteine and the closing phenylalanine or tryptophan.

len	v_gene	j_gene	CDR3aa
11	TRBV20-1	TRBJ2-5	CSARSRETQYF
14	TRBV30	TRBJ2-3	CAWRGRVRTDTQYF
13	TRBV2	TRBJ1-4	CASIQGTNEKLFF
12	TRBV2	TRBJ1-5	CASSESWEPQHF
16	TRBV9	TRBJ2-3	CASSDSGGPWGDTQYF
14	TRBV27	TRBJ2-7	CASSSRTGRYEQYF
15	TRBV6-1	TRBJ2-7	CASRKLAPSSYEQYF
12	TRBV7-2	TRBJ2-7	CATKTDSYEQYF
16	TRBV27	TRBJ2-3	CASSPGTSGGTDTQYF
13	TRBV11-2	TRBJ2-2	CASSLGYTGELFF
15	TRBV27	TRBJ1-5	CASSFVAGGDQPQHF
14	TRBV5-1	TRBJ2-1	CASSSNGQENEQFF
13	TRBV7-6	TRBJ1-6	CASSTGQNSPLHF
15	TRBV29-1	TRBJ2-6	CSVPGTGVGANVLTF